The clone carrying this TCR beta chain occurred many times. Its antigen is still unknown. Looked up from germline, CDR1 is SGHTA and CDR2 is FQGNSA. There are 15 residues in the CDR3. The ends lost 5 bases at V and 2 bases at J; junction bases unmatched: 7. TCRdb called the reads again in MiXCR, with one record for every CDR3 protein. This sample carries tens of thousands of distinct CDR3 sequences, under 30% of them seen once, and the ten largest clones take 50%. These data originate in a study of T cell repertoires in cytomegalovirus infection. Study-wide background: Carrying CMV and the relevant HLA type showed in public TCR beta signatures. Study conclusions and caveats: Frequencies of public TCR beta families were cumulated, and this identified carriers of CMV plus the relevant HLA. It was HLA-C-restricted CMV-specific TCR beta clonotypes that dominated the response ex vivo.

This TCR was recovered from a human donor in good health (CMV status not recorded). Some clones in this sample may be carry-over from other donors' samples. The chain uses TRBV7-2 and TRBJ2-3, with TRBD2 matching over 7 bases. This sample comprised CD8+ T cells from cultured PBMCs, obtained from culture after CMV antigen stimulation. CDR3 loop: CASSPGTTYTDTQYF. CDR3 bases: TGTGCCAGCAGCCCCGGGACTACCTACACAGATACGCAGTATTTT.